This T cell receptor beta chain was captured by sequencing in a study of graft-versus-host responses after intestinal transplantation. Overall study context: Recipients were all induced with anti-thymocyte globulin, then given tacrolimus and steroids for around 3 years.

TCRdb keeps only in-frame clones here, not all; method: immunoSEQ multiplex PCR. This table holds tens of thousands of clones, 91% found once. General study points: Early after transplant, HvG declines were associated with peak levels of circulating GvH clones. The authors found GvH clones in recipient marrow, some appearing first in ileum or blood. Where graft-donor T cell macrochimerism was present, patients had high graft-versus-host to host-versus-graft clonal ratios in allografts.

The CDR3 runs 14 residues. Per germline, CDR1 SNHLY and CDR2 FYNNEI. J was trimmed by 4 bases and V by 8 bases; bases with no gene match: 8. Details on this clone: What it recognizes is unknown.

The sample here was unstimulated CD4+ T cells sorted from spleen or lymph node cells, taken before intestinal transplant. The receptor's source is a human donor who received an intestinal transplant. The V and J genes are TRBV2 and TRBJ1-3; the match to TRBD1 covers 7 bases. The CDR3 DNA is TGTGCCAGCCGGACCGGGACAGACGGAAACACCATATATTTT. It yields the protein CASRTGTDGNTIYF.